The entry below describes one TCR beta chain. The specificity of this receptor is unknown. No base-level quality is on record; no much larger clone is a single base apart. Explained via the paper, the time point label denotes: newly diagnosed GD, antithyroid drugs for less than 3 months. For both TCR sequencing and RNA sequencing, RNA was extracted from PBMCs in TRIzol. The diagnosis of Graves' disease was made according to American Thyroid Association guidelines. Patients were recruited from an endocrinology department in Xi'an, China. Each patient gave 9 to 10 milliliters of peripheral blood, collected in an EDTA anticoagulant tube. PBMCs were isolated by Ficoll Paque Plus density gradient separation without further T cell sorting. RNA quality was checked with an Agilent 2100 Bioanalyzer and agarose gel, and concentration with a NanoDrop 2000. The data derive from a study of regulatory T cells in long-lasting Graves disease (dated by TCRdb to about 2021). Regarding the study in general: In the newly diagnosed Graves' disease group, patients had been taking antithyroid drugs for less than 3 months. This study used TCR sequencing and RNA sequencing of peripheral blood to compare persistent Graves' disease patients against newly diagnosed Graves' disease patients. The study was conducted in China and was registered as a clinical trial. TCR sequencing covered some 13 persistent and roughly 20 newly diagnosed Graves' disease patients, 33 samples in total. Overall study outcomes, separate from this receptor: Peripheral blood alone was examined, since thyroid tissue, which constituted the primary lesion, could not be accessed. Persistent disease showed preferential use of TRBV28, TRBJ1-2 and TRBJ2-5, whereas newly diagnosed disease favored TRBV20-1 and TRBJ2-1. Patients with persistent disease shared more public clonotypes (fewer than 3,000) than newly diagnosed patients did (around 930). Persistent Graves' disease patients showed lower TCR Shannon entropy and fewer highly expanded clones than newly diagnosed patients, suggesting clonal expansion. Sequencing and analysis were limited to the TCR beta chain. The authors acknowledged the small sample size as a limitation that may reduce accuracy.

CDR1 and CDR2 are drawn from the germline V gene: SGHRS, YFSETQ. The junction carries 19 bases between V and J, which are trimmed by 2 bases and 1 base respectively. The CDR3 starts with the cysteine, ends with the phenylalanine, and has 18 residues. This entry keeps only the CDR3 DNA: 54 bases, framed from base 1. Libraries were constructed by multiplex PCR. The data were produced on an Illumina HiSeq 4000. CDR3 regions were amplified by Arm-PCR with iRepertoire HTBI primers to construct TCR beta libraries. Before sequencing, the PCR products underwent gel purification. As for the original processing: A total of fewer than 65 TRBV and 14 TRBJ segments were identified across samples and were used for gene usage analysis of CDR3 amino acid clonotypes. COPE and FqMerger were used to merge filtered high-quality paired reads into contigs. BLAST was used to align contigs to IMGT TRBV, TRBD and TRBJ reference genes, and CDR3 was defined according to IMGT. Any clonotype with a frequency above 0.1% was classified as a highly expanded clone. Shannon entropy was used to measure repertoire diversity, and the Gini coefficient was used to measure V-J evenness. A clonotype was considered public if more than one individual shared it. The public sequencing data were trimmed at Q25 with fastp and processed into clonotypes with MiXCR by TCRdb, which kept only in-frame beta chains. Here each entry gathers all rows of one CDR3 protein and keeps the most common genes and DNA. The V and J calls were not made by the authors but by TCRdb's processing. Here the sample has under 300,000 distinct CDR3 sequences; 15% to 20% occur a single time. The biggest ten clones account for about 14% of the sample.

The sample also formed part of further work on T cells in Graves' hyperthyroidism and ophthalmopathy. The second study also describes: Graves' hyperthyroidism was defined as stable when no progression to ophthalmopathy occurred over 18 months of follow-up. Hyperthyroidism patients were newly diagnosed, had a disease duration of under 2 months, and were aged 18 to 65 years. Exclusion was applied to patients with uncontrolled infections, other autoimmune diseases, pregnancy or lactation. Clinical symptoms, serum thyroxine and TRAb, thyroid ultrasound, and orbital computed tomography formed the basis for the diagnoses. The first round of RT-PCR for the TCR CDR3 was performed with the HTBI primer set and the Qiagen OneStep RT-PCR kit. Most expanded thyroid clonotypes (frequency above 0.001) were also found in blood, which suggests that blood repertoires may mirror thyroid immune responses. A model built on a 13 V-J signature distinguished ophthalmopathy from stable hyperthyroidism, reaching around 90% sensitivity and around 81% specificity in cross-validation and 80%/75% in testing. In validation, the model predicted progression to ophthalmopathy with roughly 70% sensitivity and about 72% specificity, a median of 6.5 months before onset. To identify distinguishing TCR V-J signatures, a discovery cohort of roughly 100 patients was used, comprising 40 to 45 with Graves' ophthalmopathy and some 57 with stable Graves' hyperthyroidism. An independent validation cohort of fewer than 20 hyperthyroidism patients and about 16 patients who later progressed to ophthalmopathy tested prospective prediction of ophthalmopathy. The approximately 100 discovery patients were divided at random into training and test sets in a 7:3 ratio. In addition, the study compared T-cell repertoires in thyroid tissue and in blood from five to seven Graves' hyperthyroidism patients. After sampling, hyperthyroidism patients received methimazole starting at 30 mg daily, and ophthalmopathy patients received high-dose intravenous methylprednisolone. A second multiplex PCR round built the libraries, followed by size selection and purification. Libraries were sequenced paired-end with 100 bp reads on an Illumina HiSeq2000. SOAPnuke was used to process the raw data, throwing out any read that contained adapters or uncalled bases, had a mean Phred below 15, or lacked an exact constant-primer or identifier match. High-quality paired reads were merged with COPE v1.2.5, and unique nucleotide sequences were defined as clonotypes. Clonotypes were aligned to IMGT TRBV, TRBD and TRBJ reference segments using MiTCR v1.1. The analysis included only V-J combinations with a frequency above 0.0001, which together covered about 99% of the repertoires. A TCS score was defined as the ratio of F50 (clonal expansion) to E x V (chaos), with BLOSUM62-based TCRdist applied between CDR3 peptides within each V-J. Welch's t-statistics and random forest reduced around 510 V-J features to under 15, which were used in a naive Bayes classifier (R e1071). Sample size was not statistically predetermined, and investigators were not blinded to group allocation. According to the paper, TCR Vbeta CDR3 sequencing was carried out on approximately 140 peripheral blood samples, which came from under 50 ophthalmopathy, under 85 hyperthyroidism and approximately 17 progressor patients.

The TCR sequence derives from a woman aged 25 to 39 with Graves disease. Donor details come from another sample of the same person, matched by shared clones. The material sequenced was peripheral blood mononuclear cells (PBMCs), taken at new diagnosis, from a patient treated with antithyroid drugs. The chain employs TRBV5-1 and TRBJ2-4; too little of a D gene remains to name it. The CDR3 corresponds to CASSFSVGRERAKNIQYF. The DNA sequence follows: TGCGCCAGCAGCTTTAGTGTGGGAAGGGAAAGGGCCAAAAACATTCAGTACTTC. Where the CDR3 stops, the reference TRBV5-1 and TRBJ2-4 genes take over; the full variable domain is KAGVTQTPRYLIKTRGQQVTLSCSPISGHRSVSWYQQTPGQGLQFLFEYFSETQRNKGNFPGRFSGRQFSNSRSEMNVSTLELGDSALYLCASSFSVGRERAKNIQYFGAGTRLSVL.